The 32 T cell receptor beta chains presented below share a single source sample, sequenced in a study of cytomegalovirus exposure and HLA in healthy donors. 13 Jbeta primers and 60 Vbeta primers were used for the PCR. The assay was immunoSEQ multiplex PCR, and TCRdb's table has in-frame clones only and misses some. Counted here are 150,000 to 200,000 clones, more than 70% occurring once; the ten biggest clones make up 1.5%. Sequenced: PBMCs. These receptors originate from a male donor in good health and CMV-seronegative.

J is TRBJ2-3 and V is TRBV7-9, with TRBD1 matching 7 bases. This CDR3 has 14 amino acids. The germline CDR1 and CDR2 sequences are SEHNR and FQNEAQ (reference sequence). With 5 bases clipped from V and 0 bases from J, the junction kept 2 bases outside the gene matches. For the CDR3, the DNA is TGTGCCAGCAGCCCGGGACAGAGCACAGATACGCAGTATTTT. Protein sequence: CASSPGQSTDTQYF.

CDR3 nucleotides: TGTGCCAGCAGTTACAGCCAAGGGACAGGGGATTCACCCCTCCACTTT. It encodes CASSYSQGTGDSPLHF. The chain employs TRBV6-5 and TRBJ1-6; 10 bases line up with TRBD1. Trimming removed 2 bases from V and 8 bases from J; junction bases left unmatched: 6. Germline CDR1 MNHEY, CDR2 SVGAGI. The CDR3 consists of 16 residues.

This clone has more than one count but fewer than ten. The chain combines TRBV19 with TRBJ1-6; no clear D gene. V gave up 5 bases and J gave up 0 bases, with 20 bases separating them. The V gene's germline CDR1 is LNHDA and CDR2 SQIVND (reference sequence). The CDR3 spans 19 residues. The CDR3 reads CASSPSRPSDVSYNSPLHF. CDR3 in DNA: TGTGCCAGTAGTCCCTCGCGGCCCAGCGACGTCTCCTATAATTCACCCCTCCACTTT.

The chain joins TRBV7-8 to TRBJ1-2; a possible D gene is TRBD1 (6 bases). Trimming cost V 5 bases and J 9 bases, with 25 bases left between them. The CDR3 length is 16 residues. Germline CDR1 and CDR2: SGHVS and FQNEAQ. The CDR3 protein is CASSTEIWDIPARYTF. DNA of the CDR3: TGTGCCAGCAGCACAGAAATATGGGACATCCCCGCACGCTACACCTTC.

This clone was picked up a small number of times. The rearrangement joins TRBV5-4 to TRBJ1-6; D gene ambiguous. Germline-derived CDR1 and CDR2 are SGHNT and YYREEE (reference sequence). The V and J ends lost 3 bases and 10 bases respectively, with 14 bases between them. This CDR3 is 14 amino acids long. The CDR3 loop reads CASSWGGPGSPLHF. Written as DNA, the CDR3 is TGTGCCAGCAGCTGGGGAGGCCCGGGCTCACCCCTCCACTTT. The entire variable domain, with the rest obtained from reference TRBV5-4 and TRBJ1-6, is as follows: ETGVTQSPTHLIKTRGQQVTLRCSSQSGHNTVSWYQQALGQGPQFIFQYYREEENGRGNFPPRFSGLQFPNYSSELNVNALELDDSALYLCASSWGGPGSPLHFGNGTRLTVT.

The chain combines TRBV10-2 with TRBJ1-4; D is uncertain. Germline V lookup: CDR1 WSHSY, CDR2 SAAADI. CDR3 length: 15 residues. V lost 0 bases to trimming and J lost 7 bases, with 12 bases between them. The CDR3 loop reads CASSESLGLSEKLFF. The DNA of the CDR3 is TGCGCCAGCAGTGAGTCGCTTGGACTTTCTGAAAAACTGTTTTTT.

The rearrangement links TRBV15 to TRBJ2-3; the D is unclear. CDR1 and CDR2 (germline): LNHNV, YYDKDF (reference sequence). V lost 0 bases and J 2 bases, leaving 15 bases between the germline ends. The CDR3 loop spans 17 amino acids. CDR3 nucleotides: TGTGCCACCAGCAGAGATTGGCTAGTCCAGTTCACAGATACGCAGTATTTT. It yields the protein CATSRDWLVQFTDTQYF.

This clone was picked up a small number of times. The chain carries TRBV10-3 and TRBJ1-5; D call uncertain. The CDR3 has 16 amino acids. Germline loops: CDR1 ENHRY, CDR2 SYGVKD. Between the trimmed V and J ends, which lost 6 bases and 0 bases, there was a span of 15 bases. The CDR3 reads CAISPEGEYSNQPQHF. Here the CDR3 DNA reads TGTGCCATCAGCCCCGAAGGAGAATATAGCAATCAGCCCCAGCATTTT.

This clone was observed a handful of times. The chain couples TRBV2 to TRBJ2-3, with TRBD2 matching 7 bases. The ends lost 7 bases at V and 0 bases at J; junction bases unmatched: 13. This CDR3 has 17 residues. Germline CDR1 SNHLY, CDR2 FYNNEI. The CDR3 DNA is TGTGCCAGCAATGGCGGGAGCCACTCCCCTAGCACAGATACGCAGTATTTT. It specifies CASNGGSHSPSTDTQYF.

Here the CDR3 DNA reads TGTGCCAGCAGTTACGGGACAGTCGATGGCTACACCTTC. This codes for CASSYGTVDGYTF. The V and J genes are TRBV6-5 and TRBJ1-2, with TRBD1 matching 7 bases. The CDR3 is 13 residues long. The V segment lost 2 bases and the J segment 6 bases; nucleotides outside the gene matches: 3. Germline V lookup: CDR1 MNHEY, CDR2 SVGAGI.

The chain carries TRBV11-2 and TRBJ2-1, with 11 bases matching TRBD2. Germline assignment: CDR1 SGHAT and CDR2 FQNNGV. V dropped 7 bases and J dropped 2; count of bases not matched to a gene: 13. The CDR3 sequence is 18 residues long. The CDR3 DNA follows: TGTGCCAGCACCCTTGGGACTAGCGGATCCTTTGCCTACAATGAGCAGTTCTTC. As protein: CASTLGTSGSFAYNEQFF.

J is TRBJ1-4 and V is TRBV5-4; 8 nucleotides align to TRBD1. Germline CDR1 is SGHNT and CDR2 is YYREEE (reference sequence). This CDR3 is 15 amino acids long. After removal of 4 bases from V and 8 bases from J, the junction contained 10 bases not matched to a gene. As DNA, the CDR3 is TGTGCCAGCAGCCCCTCGACAGGGGTCGGAGAAAAACTGTTTTTT. It codes for CASSPSTGVGEKLFF.

The sample holds one count of this clone. The junction differs from germline at one of its ends, possibly a read error. This sample also contains other DNA sequences that code for the same CDR3. The chain has TRBV7-9 and TRBJ2-7; D is ambiguous. The germline V gene has CDR1 SEHNR and CDR2 FQNEAQ (reference sequence). The CDR3 is made up of 12 amino acids. The CDR3 here is CSSSPLPYEQYF. Here the CDR3 DNA reads TGTTCCAGCAGCCCACTCCCCTACGAGCAGTACTTC. Complete variable domain (other parts from reference TRBV7-9 and TRBJ2-7): DTGVSQNPRHKITKRGQNVTFRCDPISEHNRLYWYRQTLGQGPEFLTYFQNEAQLEKSRLLSDRFSAERPKGSFSTLEIQRTEQGDSAMYLCSSSPLPYEQYFGPGTRLTVT.

The rearrangement uses TRBV7-2 and TRBJ1-1; TRBD1 agrees at 8 bases. The germline CDR1 and CDR2 sequences are SGHTA and FQGNSA. Germline trimming cut 5 bases from V and 10 bases from J; bases unmatched to any gene: 12. The CDR3 extends over 14 amino acids. The CDR3 nucleotides are TGTGCCAGCAGCCCCGGCGGACAGGGTGTGACAGCTTTCTTT. Residues: CASSPGGQGVTAFF.

This clone was recorded once. CDR3 protein: CASNSRGHTGELFF. The CDR3, as DNA: TGTGCCAGCAACTCCAGGGGGCACACCGGGGAGCTGTTTTTT. This chain uses TRBV7-9 with TRBJ2-2; TRBD1 matches 8 bases. Germline CDR1 SEHNR, CDR2 FQNEAQ (reference sequence). V gave up 7 bases and J gave up 3 bases; unmatched junction bases: 4. This CDR3 is 14 amino acids long.

This clone was detected a few times. The J gene is TRBJ2-1, the V gene TRBV6-1, with 11 bases matching TRBD2. CDR1 is MNHNS, CDR2 SASEGT, per germline. V trimming: 6 bases; J trimming: 5 bases; junction bases outside the gene matches: 3. CDR3 length: 14 residues. This CDR3 is CASRTSGGHNEQFF. CDR3 DNA: TGTGCCAGCAGAACTAGCGGGGGACACAATGAGCAGTTCTTC.

V is TRBV7-9 and J is TRBJ2-7, with 7 bases aligning to TRBD1. Germline V gives CDR1 SEHNR, CDR2 FQNEAQ (reference sequence). This CDR3 has 14 residues. V lost 5 bases and J lost 2; bases outside the gene matches: 6. As DNA, the CDR3 is TGTGCCAGCAGCAATTATCAGGGGGCCTACGAGCAGTACTTC. It specifies CASSNYQGAYEQYF.

The chain combines TRBV4-3 with TRBJ2-3, with D possibly TRBD2 on 5 matching bases. The V end was cut by 0 bases, the J end by 1 base, with 11 bases between. Germline V gene sequence: CDR1 LGHNA, CDR2 YSLEER. The CDR3 runs 16 residues. In DNA, the CDR3 is TGCGCCAGCAGCCAAGACTGGGGAGTGGGCACAGATACGCAGTATTTT. This codes for CASSQDWGVGTDTQYF.

The chain joins TRBV6-1 to TRBJ2-7; 7 bases are a match to TRBD1. With V trimmed by 8 bases and J by 4 bases, 5 bases remained unmatched. Germline lookup yields CDR1 MNHNS and CDR2 SASEGT. This CDR3 region has 12 residues. For the CDR3, the DNA is TGTGCCAGCGCCGGGACAGAATACGAGCAGTACTTC. Its translation is CASAGTEYEQYF.

The chain links TRBV13 to TRBJ1-1; TRBD1 agrees at 8 bases. This CDR3 is built from 21 residues. Germline V gene lookup returns CDR1 PRHDT and CDR2 FYEKMQ (reference sequence). The V and J ends lost 1 base and 4 bases, in that order; junction bases with no gene match: 23. The CDR3 nucleotides are TGTGCCAGCAGCTTAGCGTCCAAGGAACTGACAGGGGACGGGTCGAGCACTGAAGCTTTCTTT. Translating it yields CASSLASKELTGDGSSTEAFF.

A single count supports this clone. The chain combines TRBV11-2 with TRBJ2-5; 8 positions agree with TRBD1. With 5 bases clipped from V and 5 bases from J, the junction kept 16 bases outside the gene matches. Germline CDR1 SGHAT, CDR2 FQNNGV. CDR3 length: 17 residues. CDR3 region: CASSPSPGQGAGETQYF. The CDR3 bases are TGTGCCAGCAGCCCCTCCCCGGGGCAGGGGGCTGGGGAGACCCAGTACTTC.

This chain joins TRBV19 and TRBJ1-1; 9 positions match TRBD1. Losses at the gene ends were 6 bases for V and 6 bases for J; bases not matched to a gene: 8. Germline CDR1 reads LNHDA; CDR2 reads SQIVND (reference sequence). The length of the CDR3 is 14 residues. In nucleotides, the CDR3 is TGTGCCAGTAGGTACCGGGACAGGGTTTCTGAAGCTTTCTTT. This encodes CASRYRDRVSEAFF.

A remark on this clone: Compared with germline, one end of the junction differs, possibly owing to a read error. The chain uses TRBV11-3 and TRBJ2-1; 10 nucleotides match TRBD1. CDR1 SGHNT and CDR2 YENEEA come from the germline V gene. This CDR3 contains 12 residues. DNA for the CDR3: TGTGCCAGCAGCTTAACTAGACAGGGGGCGGTCTTC. It yields the protein CASSLTRQGAVF.

This clone was observed a handful of times. The chain couples TRBV15 to TRBJ2-2, with unresolved D. This CDR3 has 15 amino acids. CDR1 and CDR2 (germline): LNHNV, YYDKDF (reference sequence). Trimming took 5 bases from V and 1 from J, leaving 11 bases between them. CDR3 DNA sequence: TGTGCCACCAGCTCATTTGAGCGGAACACCGGGGAGCTGTTTTTT. Translating gives CATSSFERNTGELFF. Full variable domain (missing parts from reference TRBV15 and TRBJ2-2): DAMVIQNPRYQVTQFGKPVTLSCSQTLNHNVMYWYQQKSSQAPKLLFHYYDKDFNNEADTPDNFQSRRPNTSFCFLDIRSPGLGDTAMYLCATSSFERNTGELFFGEGSRLTVL.

V and J are TRBV6-6 and TRBJ1-1, with 8 bases identical to TRBD1. CDR1 is MNHNY, CDR2 SVGAGI, per germline (reference sequence). This CDR3 comprises 15 residues. The V segment lost 5 bases and the J segment 1 base; nucleotides outside the gene matches: 6. The CDR3 nucleotides read TGTGCCAGCAGTGACAGGGGTTCGGAGAACACTGAAGCTTTCTTT. Its protein is CASSDRGSENTEAFF.

This chain uses TRBV5-4 with TRBJ1-2, with a tentative D call TRBD1 (5 bases). V lost 0 bases and J lost 0, with 15 bases in between. Germline V gives CDR1 SGHNT, CDR2 YYREEE (reference sequence). The CDR3 extends over 17 amino acids. The CDR3 bases are TGTGCCAGCAGCTTGGAGGGCCTCCGGGGGACTAACTATGGCTACACCTTC. Its translation is CASSLEGLRGTNYGYTF.

This clone has just a few counts. This rearrangement joins TRBV27 to TRBJ1-1; no clear D. This CDR3 contains 13 residues. Trimming cost V 5 bases and J 3 bases, with 10 bases left between them. Germline values: CDR1 MNHEY, CDR2 SMNVEV (reference sequence). CDR3 DNA: TGTGCCAGCAGTCCGGCAGGCTACACTGAAGCTTTCTTT. Its protein is CASSPAGYTEAFF.

The chain couples TRBV12-5 to TRBJ2-6, with D maybe TRBD2 (5 bases). The germline V gene has CDR1 LGHNT and CDR2 FRNRAP. Trimming shortened V by 5 bases and J by 9 bases, and 11 bases separated the two germline ends. The CDR3 runs 13 residues. Here the CDR3 DNA reads TGTGCTAGTGGTCCGGGGTTCGACAACGTCCTGACTTTC. Translation: CASGPGFDNVLTF.

The V and J genes are TRBV18 and TRBJ1-6; 9 bases are shared with TRBD1. V lost 2 bases, J lost 11 bases, and 10 bases stayed unmatched. The CDR3 is 16 residues long. In germline, CDR1 is KGHSH, CDR2 LQKENI. CDR3 protein: CASSPSLGQGSTPLHF. The CDR3 coding sequence is TGTGCCAGCTCACCATCGTTGGGACAGGGATCTACACCCCTCCACTTT.

V gene TRBV15 combines with J gene TRBJ1-6, with unresolved D. V lost 0 bases and J lost 0, with 9 bases in between. Germline CDR1 is LNHNV and CDR2 is YYDKDF (reference sequence). This CDR3 comprises 17 residues. In nucleotides, the CDR3 is TGTGCCACCAGCAGAGACGCCCGCAGCTCCTATAATTCACCCCTCCACTTT. Amino acids: CATSRDARSSYNSPLHF.

This sequence joins TRBV6-5 and TRBJ1-1; 8 bases line up with TRBD1. The CDR3 length is 14 residues. Per germline, CDR1 MNHEY and CDR2 SVGAGI. Trimming at V came to 2 bases and at J to 4 bases, leaving 3 bases not matched to a gene. DNA for the CDR3: TGTGCCAGCAGTTACCGGACAGGGATCACTGAAGCTTTCTTT. Translated: CASSYRTGITEAFF.

About this clone: The same CDR3 arises from other DNA sequences in this sample as well. The rearrangement links TRBV4-3 to TRBJ1-5, with a possible D match to TRBD1 (5 bases). Germline loops: CDR1 LGHNA, CDR2 YSLEER. The CDR3 extends over 15 amino acids. V dropped 3 bases and J dropped 7 bases, with 16 bases sitting between them. CDR3 residues: CASSQDRGSWQPQHF. CDR3 nucleotide sequence: TGCGCCAGCAGCCAGGATCGGGGGAGTTGGCAGCCCCAGCATTTT.